This TCR beta chain appears in the sequencing data of a study of PD-L1 blockade in urothelial cancer. Whole-study context: Most patients, about 85% of the roughly 30, were males with bladder-origin cancer.

Details on this clone: Its antigen is unknown.

This sample's time point: pretreatment peripheral blood. Patient disease was locally advanced or metastatic urothelial carcinoma. The templates were synthetic TCR analogs, and they were spiked into each PCR. Produced via immunoSEQ multiplex PCR; TCRdb's table is partial and in-frame only. This sample has over 75,000 clones, with about 89% found just once. Study results and caveats: Below-median TCR clonality that was measured in pretreatment blood predicted better survival.

This CDR3 contains 11 residues. Germline CDR1 reads SGHTA; CDR2 reads FQGNSA. The ends were cut back, 10 bases at V and 7 bases at J, with 13 bases in the middle. The sequence came from a woman of 80 years or more with urothelial cancer. This chain connects TRBV7-2 to TRBJ2-5; D is uncertain. The sequencing used PBMCs, collected around atezolizumab (anti-PD-L1) treatment. CDR3 in DNA: TGTGCCACCCTACGAGTCGGGACCCAGTACTTC. Translation: CATLRVGTQYF. Full variable domain (remainder filled in from reference TRBV7-2 and TRBJ2-5): GAGVSQSPSNKVTEKGKDVELRCDPISGHTALYWYRQSLGQGLEFLIYFQGNSAPDKSGLPSDRFSAERTGGSVSTLTIQRTQQEDSAVYLCATLRVGTQYFGPGTRLLVL.